Listed here are 30 T cell receptor beta chains from one sample, sequenced in a study of blood T cell repertoires in COVID-19. Assay: immunoSEQ multiplex PCR; the TCRdb copy retains only in-frame clones and omits some. The sample comprises 300,000 to 450,000 clones, around 85% of which are singletons, and 3% to 4.5% rests with the top ten. What was sequenced was peripheral blood. The receptors here all came from a woman aged 18 to 35 with acute or convalescent COVID-19.

Only a few counts were recorded for this clone. In the same sample, other DNA sequences code for this CDR3. The chain joins TRBV5-1 to TRBJ1-1; D is unclear. The V gene lost 0 bases and the J gene lost 0 bases, with 9 bases spanning the gap. The CDR3 is 15 amino acids. Germline CDR1 SGHRS, CDR2 YFSETQ. The CDR3 spells CASSLATGMNTEAFF. The CDR3, as DNA: TGCGCCAGCAGCTTGGCAACGGGGATGAACACTGAAGCTTTCTTT.

The count of this clone is one. V gene TRBV11-2 combines with J gene TRBJ2-1; 8 positions agree with TRBD2. Trimming at V came to 1 base and at J to 9 bases, leaving 11 bases not matched to a gene. The germline gives CDR1 SGHAT, CDR2 FQNNGV. This CDR3 has 16 residues. CDR3 in DNA: TGTGCCAGCAGCTTAGTTTTAAGCGGGAGAGGGGGTGAGCAGTTCTTC. Translating it yields CASSLVLSGRGGEQFF. The variable domain in full, with the rest retrieved from reference TRBV11-2 and TRBJ2-1, is EAGVAQSPRYKIIEKRQSVAFWCNPISGHATLYWYQQILGQGPKLLIQFQNNGVVDDSQLPKDRFSAERLKGVDSTLKIQPAKLEDSAVYLCASSLVLSGRGGEQFFGPGTRLTVL.

With respect to this clone: Other nucleotide sequences from this sample produce the same CDR3. The chain joins TRBV3-1 (or the pseudogene TRBV3-2) to TRBJ1-2, with D unclear. Trimming removed 0 bases at V and 4 bases at J, with 6 bases between. Germline CDR1 is LGHDT and CDR2 is YNNKEL (reference sequence). The CDR3 runs to 13 residues. The CDR3: CASSQDRVYGYTF. For the CDR3, the DNA is TGTGCCAGCAGCCAAGATCGAGTCTATGGCTACACCTTC.

The genes are TRBV4-1 and TRBJ1-6, with D possibly matching TRBD1 (5 bases). The CDR3 sequence is 17 residues long. Germline CDR1 MGHRA, CDR2 YSYEKL. Trimming removed 0 bases at V and 7 bases at J, with 16 bases between. The CDR3 DNA reads as TGCGCCAGCAGCCAAGAAAGTGCCAGGGATCGAAATTCACCCCTCCACTTT. It translates to CASSQESARDRNSPLHF.

J is TRBJ1-5 and V is TRBV28; D unresolved. This CDR3 contains 14 residues. Germline V gene sequence: CDR1 MDHEN, CDR2 SYDVKM. The V gene lost 8 bases and the J gene lost 3 bases, with 14 bases spanning the gap. CDR3 sequence: CASGGGIHNQPQHF. The CDR3 nucleotides are TGTGCCAGCGGTGGTGGCATACACAATCAGCCCCAGCATTTT. Using reference TRBV28 and TRBJ1-5 for the parts outside the CDR3, the full variable domain is DVKVTQSSRYLVKRTGEKVFLECVQDMDHENMFWYRQDPGLGLRLIYFSYDVKMKEKGDIPEGYSVSREKKERFSLILESASTNQTSMYLCASGGGIHNQPQHFGDGTRLSIL.

This clone was seen just once. The chain couples TRBV9 to TRBJ2-2, with 8 nucleotides matching TRBD2. From germline, CDR1 is SGDLS and CDR2 YYNGEE. With 0 bases clipped from V and 6 bases from J, the junction kept 13 bases outside the gene matches. CDR3 size: 18 residues. CDR3 loop: CASSVGTGGLISSGELFF. The CDR3 DNA reads as TGTGCCAGCAGCGTAGGAACGGGGGGGCTGATCTCATCCGGGGAGCTGTTTTTT.

DNA for the CDR3: TGCGCCAGCAGTGAAACGGGAAACACAGATACGCAGTATTTT. Residues: CASSETGNTDTQYF. The V and J genes are TRBV10-2 and TRBJ2-3; a possible D gene is TRBD2 (5 bases). The CDR3 is 14 residues long. Trimming took 3 bases from V and 2 from J, leaving 9 bases between them. Germline values: CDR1 WSHSY, CDR2 SAAADI.

The chain couples TRBV25-1 to TRBJ1-2, with 9 bases matching TRBD1. The CDR3 has 15 amino acids. With 4 bases clipped from V and 3 bases from J, the junction kept 6 bases outside the gene matches. Per germline, CDR1 MGHDK and CDR2 SYGVNS. The CDR3 DNA follows: TGTGCCAGCAGTGGTAACAGGGGGCGAGACTATGGCTACACCTTC. As protein: CASSGNRGRDYGYTF.

The chain has TRBV6-5 and TRBJ2-1, with D possibly matching TRBD2 (6 bases). V lost 6 bases and J lost 4, with 16 bases in between. Germline CDR1 reads MNHEY; CDR2 reads SVGAGI. The CDR3 contains 15 residues. CDR3 sequence reads: CASSRRDGRYNEQFF. The CDR3 DNA reads TGTGCCAGCAGCCGCCGGGACGGGAGATACAATGAGCAGTTCTTC.

The V and J genes are TRBV27 and TRBJ2-2; tentative D call: TRBD1 (6 bases). V lost 4 bases to trimming and J lost 1 base, with 7 bases between them. From germline, CDR1 is MNHEY and CDR2 SMNVEV (reference sequence). The CDR3 is made up of 14 amino acids. The CDR3 nucleotides read TGTGCCAGCAGTTGGGGACAGAACACCGGGGAGCTGTTTTTT. It specifies CASSWGQNTGELFF.

Worth noting for this clone: At one end, the junction sequence differs from germline, possibly due to a read error. J is TRBJ2-7 and V is TRBV7-3; TRBD2 matches 10 bases. The length of the CDR3 is 15 residues. The V gene's germline CDR1 is SGHTA and CDR2 FQGTGA. Written as DNA, the CDR3 is TGTGCCAGCAGCTTCGGCCTAGCGGGAGTCTACAAGCAGTACTTC. Translation: CASSFGLAGVYKQYF.

The chain is built from TRBV19 and TRBJ1-2, with 8 positions matching TRBD1. The germline gives CDR1 LNHDA, CDR2 SQIVND (reference sequence). The CDR3 consists of 16 residues. The junction had 16 bases not matched to a gene; V was cut back by 7 bases and J by 6 bases. The CDR3 DNA reads as TGTGCCAGTACCCCAGGACAGGGTGTGCTATATCATGGCTACACCTTC. Encoded protein: CASTPGQGVLYHGYTF.

The chain uses TRBV5-1 and TRBJ2-7; 7 bases align to TRBD1. J gave up 5 bases and V 4 bases, and 9 bases lay outside the gene matches. The CDR3 extends over 14 amino acids. Germline-derived CDR1 and CDR2 are SGHRS and YFSETQ. CDR3 bases: TGCGCCAGCAGCCTTTGGGACAGTAGTAACGAGCAGTACTTC. Protein product: CASSLWDSSNEQYF.

J is TRBJ1-1 and V is TRBV19; tentatively, D is TRBD1 (5 bases). V dropped 5 bases and J dropped 2 bases, with 12 bases sitting between them. The germline gives CDR1 LNHDA, CDR2 SQIVND (reference sequence). The CDR3 runs 14 residues. In DNA, the CDR3 is TGTGCCAGTAGTCACAGGACCGCAAACACTGAAGCTTTCTTT. Encoded protein: CASSHRTANTEAFF.

This clone has only a few counts. The V gene is TRBV19, the J gene TRBJ1-1; D is unclear. The CDR3 totals 14 residues. Germline CDR1 reads LNHDA; CDR2 reads SQIVND (reference sequence). V gave up 5 bases and J gave up 5 bases, with 15 bases separating them. The CDR3 nucleotides are TGTGCCAGTAGTTCGACAAAACTTGTGACTGAAGCTTTCTTT. It yields the protein CASSSTKLVTEAFF.

V is TRBV6-5 and J is TRBJ2-1; 8 nucleotides align to TRBD2. The CDR3 totals 15 residues. The junction had 8 bases not matched to a gene; V was cut back by 7 bases and J by 3 bases. Germline values: CDR1 MNHEY, CDR2 SVGAGI. The CDR3 sequence is CASTPGGDDYNEQFF. The CDR3 bases are TGTGCCAGCACACCGGGGGGGGACGACTACAATGAGCAGTTCTTC.

This clone is a singleton in its sample. This sequence joins TRBV29-1 and TRBJ2-5, with 10 positions matching TRBD2. The germline V gene has CDR1 SQVTM and CDR2 ANQGSEA. Germline trimming cut 5 bases from V and 2 bases from J; bases unmatched to any gene: 8. The CDR3 sequence is 15 residues long. This CDR3 is CSVSPGTSEQETQYF. The CDR3 coding sequence is TGCAGCGTTTCGCCCGGGACTAGCGAACAAGAGACCCAGTACTTC.

The V gene is TRBV5-1, the J gene TRBJ1-2, with TRBD1 matching 9 bases. The CDR3 consists of 15 residues. The germline CDR1 and CDR2 sequences are SGHRS and YFSETQ. Unmatched junction bases numbered 12, after V lost 5 bases and J lost 7 bases. The CDR3 DNA reads TGCGCCAGCAGTTTACAGGGGGCGAATTTAGTTGGCTACACCTTC. It encodes CASSLQGANLVGYTF.

This clone was seen more than once but under ten times. CDR3 sequence: CASGLLFGGTHPNYGYTF. DNA for the CDR3: TGTGCTAGTGGTTTACTGTTCGGGGGGACCCATCCTAACTATGGCTACACCTTC. This sequence joins TRBV12-5 and TRBJ1-2; maybe TRBD1 (5 bases). V was pared by 3 bases and J by 0 bases, with 20 bases between. Germline loops: CDR1 LGHNT, CDR2 FRNRAP. There are 18 residues in the CDR3.

The chain links TRBV5-1 to TRBJ1-1; 9 bases map to TRBD1. Trimming cost V 4 bases and J 1 base; bases outside gene matches: 5. CDR1 is SGHRS and CDR2 is YFSETQ in the germline V gene. The CDR3 has 15 residues. The CDR3 is CASSTTGGPNTEAFF. In DNA, the CDR3 is TGCGCCAGCAGCACTACAGGGGGCCCGAACACTGAAGCTTTCTTT.

The rearrangement links TRBV4-1 to TRBJ2-3; no reliable D call. Germline values: CDR1 MGHRA, CDR2 YSYEKL. V gave up 2 bases and J gave up 4 bases, with 19 bases separating them. The CDR3 length is 17 residues. Written as DNA, the CDR3 is TGCGCCAGCAGCCAATCCGACGGCCAGGATCGCGCAGATACGCAGTATTTT. Encoded protein: CASSQSDGQDRADTQYF.

The chain carries TRBV19 and TRBJ1-1, with D hard to call. Germline V gene sequence: CDR1 LNHDA, CDR2 SQIVND (reference sequence). With 9 bases removed from V and 0 bases from J, the gap between germline ends came to 17 bases. The CDR3 loop spans 15 amino acids. Here the CDR3 reads CASKPQRVMNTEAFF. For the CDR3, the DNA is TGTGCCAGCAAACCCCAGCGAGTCATGAACACTGAAGCTTTCTTT. Drawing the rest from reference TRBV19 and TRBJ1-1, the complete variable domain is DGGITQSPKYLFRKEGQNVTLSCEQNLNHDAMYWYRQDPGQGLRLIYYSQIVNDFQKGDIAEGYSVSREKKESFPLTVTSAQKNPTAFYLCASKPQRVMNTEAFFGQGTRLTVV.

This chain connects TRBV6-5 to TRBJ1-2; 12 bases line up with TRBD1. Germline V gene lookup returns CDR1 MNHEY and CDR2 SVGAGI. This CDR3 region has 14 residues. Trimming at V came to 7 bases and at J to 4 bases, leaving 4 bases not matched to a gene. CDR3 nucleotides: TGTGCCAGCATTCCGGGACAGGGGGCCTATGGCTACACCTTC. Translated, it gives CASIPGQGAYGYTF.

The genes are TRBV11-2 and TRBJ2-1; D unresolved. Germline CDR1 SGHAT, CDR2 FQNNGV. The CDR3 contains 15 residues. Between the trimmed V and J ends, which lost 0 bases and 6 bases, there was a span of 12 bases. The CDR3 sequence: CASSLDSQAFNEQFF. The CDR3 DNA reads as TGTGCCAGCAGCTTAGATTCGCAGGCTTTCAATGAGCAGTTCTTC.

The genes are TRBV5-1 and TRBJ1-1; the D is unclear. V lost 3 bases to trimming and J lost 5 bases, with 17 bases between them. The CDR3 loop spans 15 amino acids. Germline V lookup: CDR1 SGHRS, CDR2 YFSETQ. The CDR3, as DNA: TGCGCCAGCAGCTCAAACACGCGGCGGGCGACTGAAGCTTTCTTT. Its translation: CASSSNTRRATEAFF.

The V gene is TRBV13, the J gene TRBJ2-1, with 15 nucleotides matching TRBD2. J was trimmed by 9 bases and V by 5 bases; bases with no gene match: 5. This CDR3 is 15 amino acids long. Germline V gene data show CDR1 as PRHDT and CDR2 as FYEKMQ (reference sequence). This CDR3 is CASSPRTSGGVEQFF. In DNA form, the CDR3 reads TGTGCCAGCAGCCCACGGACTAGCGGGGGGGTTGAGCAGTTCTTC.

This clone occurred once. V is TRBV9 and J is TRBJ1-2, with TRBD1 identical over 11 bases. CDR3 length: 14 residues. The trim removed 4 bases at V and 5 bases at J, leaving 4 bases unmatched. Germline CDR1 reads SGDLS; CDR2 reads YYNGEE. The CDR3, as DNA: TGTGCCAGCAGCCCCGGGACAGGGGGGTATGGCTACACCTTC. This codes for CASSPGTGGYGYTF.

This chain uses TRBV5-8 with TRBJ1-2; D unclear. The length of the CDR3 is 13 residues. V was pared by 4 bases and J by 0 bases, with 7 bases between. CDR1 SGHTS and CDR2 YDEGEE come from the germline V gene. CDR3 protein: CASSAGANYGYTF. The CDR3 nucleotides are TGTGCCAGCAGCGCCGGGGCTAACTATGGCTACACCTTC.

The V call is TRBV27, the J call TRBJ1-2, with D possibly being TRBD1 (5 bases). This CDR3 comprises 12 residues. Germline V gene lookup returns CDR1 MNHEY and CDR2 SMNVEV (reference sequence). V lost 3 bases and J 7 bases, leaving 9 bases between the germline ends. CDR3 nucleotides: TGTGCCAGCAGTTTCCGGGGGAGTGGCTACACCTTC. Translating gives CASSFRGSGYTF.

The rearrangement joins TRBV27 to TRBJ1-4; unclear D gene. CDR3 size: 21 residues. CDR1 and CDR2 from the germline V gene are MNHEY and SMNVEV (reference sequence). V was trimmed by 6 bases and J by 3 bases, leaving 32 bases between them. The CDR3 loop is CASSPDGPLLVRIGANEKLFF. The CDR3 DNA reads as TGTGCCAGCAGCCCGGACGGACCCCTACTAGTACGAATTGGGGCTAATGAAAAACTGTTTTTT.